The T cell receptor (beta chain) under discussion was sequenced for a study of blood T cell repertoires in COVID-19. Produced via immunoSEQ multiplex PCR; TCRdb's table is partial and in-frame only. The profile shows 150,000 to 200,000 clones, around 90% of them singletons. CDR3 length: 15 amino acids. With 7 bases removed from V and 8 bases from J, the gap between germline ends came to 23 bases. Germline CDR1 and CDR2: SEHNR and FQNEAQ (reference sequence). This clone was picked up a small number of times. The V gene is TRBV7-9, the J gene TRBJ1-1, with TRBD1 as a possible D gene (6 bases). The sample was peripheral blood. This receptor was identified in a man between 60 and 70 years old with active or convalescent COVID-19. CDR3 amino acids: CASTFSSGTPGEAFF. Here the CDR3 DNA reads TGTGCCAGCACCTTTTCTTCTGGGACACCCGGGGAAGCTTTCTTT.